A single sample is the source of the 28 T cell receptor beta chains below, sequenced in a study of shared clonotypes between healthy human individuals. Naive CD8 populations comprised CD45RO-negative cells positively selected for CCR7, excluding terminally differentiated effector memory CD45RA+ cells. Some clones are missing from TCRdb's copy, which holds only in-frame ones; the method was immunoSEQ multiplex PCR. The repertoire includes roughly 2.1 million clones, roughly 91% of them detected once, and 1.5% to 2% sits in the top ten. The source material was naive CD8+ T cells from PBMCs. The receptors were gathered from a man aged 18 to 30 in good health. Some clones in this sample may be carry-over from other donors' samples.

A word on this clone: Mismatch with germline at one junction end may stem from a read error. The chain recombines TRBV19 with TRBJ2-7, with 8 bases aligning to TRBD1. The CDR3 totals 11 residues. CDR1 LNHDA and CDR2 SQIVND come from the germline V gene (reference sequence). DNA for the CDR3: TGTGCCAGTAGGGACGGACAGGGTATAAACTTC. It is translated as CASRDGQGINF.

The V gene is TRBV9, the J gene TRBJ2-1, with 7 nucleotides matching TRBD2. The trim removed 4 bases at V and 8 bases at J, leaving 9 bases unmatched. This CDR3 spans 14 amino acids. Germline CDR1 is SGDLS and CDR2 is YYNGEE. The CDR3 DNA reads TGTGCCAGCAGCCTCGGTGGCGGGAGCGATGAGCAGTTCTTC. It encodes CASSLGGGSDEQFF.

The chain has TRBV11-2 and TRBJ2-7; TRBD2 aligns across 10 bases. This CDR3 comprises 14 residues. V lost 4 bases and J lost 3; bases outside the gene matches: 3. The V gene's germline CDR1 is SGHAT and CDR2 FQNNGV. CDR3 loop: CASSSKREGYEQYF. The CDR3 DNA is TGTGCCAGCAGCTCAAAGCGGGAGGGCTACGAGCAGTACTTC.

The rearrangement joins TRBV27 to TRBJ1-1; D uncertain. This CDR3 comprises 15 residues. CDR1 MNHEY and CDR2 SMNVEV come from the germline V gene (reference sequence). V was trimmed by 0 bases and J by 10 bases, leaving 18 bases between them. DNA of the CDR3: TGTGCCAGCAGTTTATCGAGTCCTGGAGGGAGTGGAGCTTTCTTT. Protein: CASSLSSPGGSGAFF.

V gene TRBV29-1 combines with J gene TRBJ1-2; the D gene is possibly TRBD1 (5 bases). V lost 6 bases and J lost 0, with 20 bases in between. Germline CDR1 and CDR2: SQVTM and ANQGSEA. The CDR3 sequence is 16 residues long. The CDR3 sequence: CSVSGTEGPTNYGYTF. For the CDR3, the DNA is TGCAGCGTCTCCGGGACCGAGGGCCCTACTAACTATGGCTACACCTTC.

In DNA form, the CDR3 reads TGTGCCAGCAGTTTAGAGGTGTCAGAGGAAGTACCCGGGGAGCTGTTTTTT. Translation gives CASSLEVSEEVPGELFF. The chain combines TRBV27 with TRBJ2-2; D unclear. Trimming pared 2 bases from V and 6 bases from J, leaving 19 bases between. CDR3 size: 17 residues. CDR1 and CDR2 (germline): MNHEY, SMNVEV (reference sequence).

In this sample, this clone turned up once. This chain joins TRBV5-4 and TRBJ2-7; 9 bases are a match to TRBD1. Germline CDR1 and CDR2: SGHNT and YYREEE (reference sequence). The CDR3 totals 15 residues. V was pared by 4 bases and J by 5 bases, with 10 bases of the junction left unmatched. CDR3 sequence: CASSPWGTGSNEQYF. CDR3 nucleotide sequence: TGTGCCAGCAGCCCGTGGGGGACAGGGTCCAACGAGCAGTACTTC.

The V gene is TRBV28, the J gene TRBJ1-1; D remains ambiguous. The CDR3 runs 14 residues. V was trimmed by 7 bases and J by 5 bases, leaving 17 bases between them. Germline lookup yields CDR1 MDHEN and CDR2 SYDVKM. CDR3 protein: CASTIEGRLTEAFF. Here the CDR3 DNA reads TGTGCCAGCACCATTGAGGGTCGATTGACTGAAGCTTTCTTT. The variable domain in full, completed from reference TRBV28 and TRBJ1-1, reads DVKVTQSSRYLVKRTGEKVFLECVQDMDHENMFWYRQDPGLGLRLIYFSYDVKMKEKGDIPEGYSVSREKKERFSLILESASTNQTSMYLCASTIEGRLTEAFFGQGTRLTVV.

V usage is TRBV7-8 and J usage is TRBJ1-1; tentative D call: TRBD1 (6 bases). This CDR3 has 14 residues. Trimming shortened V by 5 bases and J by 4 bases, and 14 bases separated the two germline ends. In germline, CDR1 is SGHVS, CDR2 FQNEAQ. The CDR3 nucleotides are TGTGCCAGCAGCCAGGGGACCCAAAGCACTGAAGCTTTCTTT. Translating it yields CASSQGTQSTEAFF.

V gene TRBV30 combines with J gene TRBJ2-1; D ambiguous. This CDR3 has 10 amino acids. In germline, CDR1 is GTSNPN, CDR2 SVGIG (reference sequence). The ends were cut back, 2 bases at V and 9 bases at J, with 5 bases in the middle. The CDR3 coding sequence is TGTGCCTGGAGTTCGAGTGAGCAGTTCTTC. Translation gives CAWSSSEQFF. Filled out from reference TRBV30 and TRBJ2-1, the complete variable domain reads SQTIHQWPATLVQPVGSPLSLECTVEGTSNPNLYWYRQAAGRGLQLLFYSVGIGQISSEVPQNLSASRPQDRQFILSSKKLLLSDSGFYLCAWSSSEQFFGPGTRLTVL.

The chain has TRBV6-5 and TRBJ2-5; possibly TRBD1 for D (6 bases). This CDR3 is 14 amino acids long. V was clipped by 7 bases and J by 4 bases, with 16 bases between them. The germline gives CDR1 MNHEY, CDR2 SVGAGI. The CDR3 spells CASTLSQGIETQYF. CDR3 DNA: TGTGCCAGCACCCTATCACAGGGTATAGAGACCCAGTACTTC.

The gene calls are TRBV28 and TRBJ2-7, with 8 bases that match TRBD1. This CDR3 spans 13 amino acids. Germline values: CDR1 MDHEN, CDR2 SYDVKM. V dropped 7 bases and J dropped 2; count of bases not matched to a gene: 4. The CDR3 DNA reads as TGTGCCAGCATCAGGGGGCGGACCTACGAGCAGTACTTC. This gives the protein CASIRGRTYEQYF.

The V gene is TRBV9, the J gene TRBJ2-3; tentative D call: TRBD2 (5 bases). Germline assignment: CDR1 SGDLS and CDR2 YYNGEE. CDR3 length: 15 residues. V lost 0 bases and J 1 base, leaving 9 bases between the germline ends. The CDR3 sequence: CASSVEVGGTDTQYF. CDR3 DNA: TGTGCCAGCAGCGTAGAGGTGGGAGGCACAGATACGCAGTATTTT.

V is TRBV7-3 and J is TRBJ2-5; D not certain. V lost 0 bases and J lost 4, with 6 bases in between. The CDR3 is made up of 13 amino acids. From germline, CDR1 is SGHTA and CDR2 FQGTGA. CDR3 region: CASSLTDGETQYF. The CDR3 nucleotides are TGTGCCAGCAGCTTAACGGACGGAGAGACCCAGTACTTC. The full variable domain, completed using reference TRBV7-3 and TRBJ2-5, is GAGVSQTPSNKVTEKGKYVELRCDPISGHTALYWYRQSLGQGPEFLIYFQGTGAADDSGLPNDRFFAVRPEGSVSTLKIQRTERGDSAVYLCASSLTDGETQYFGPGTRLLVL.

The sample holds one count of this clone. The V call is TRBV19, the J call TRBJ2-7; 8 nucleotides agree with TRBD2. From germline, CDR1 is LNHDA and CDR2 SQIVND (reference sequence). Trimming at V came to 0 bases and at J to 7 bases, leaving 8 bases not matched to a gene. The CDR3 runs 15 residues. This CDR3 reads CASSIESSGSWEQYF. DNA for the CDR3: TGTGCCAGTAGTATAGAGTCCAGCGGGAGTTGGGAGCAGTACTTC.

This rearrangement joins TRBV27 to TRBJ2-1, with D possibly being TRBD2 (5 bases). Trimming removed 6 bases from V and 2 bases from J, with 11 bases in between. CDR3 length: 14 residues. Germline CDR1 reads MNHEY; CDR2 reads SMNVEV (reference sequence). CDR3 in DNA: TGTGCCAGCAGACTAGTGGTCGCCTACAATGAGCAGTTCTTC. Encoded protein: CASRLVVAYNEQFF.

The rearrangement joins TRBV9 to TRBJ2-7, with 10 bases matching TRBD2. The germline gives CDR1 SGDLS, CDR2 YYNGEE. The CDR3 contains 13 residues. Trimming removed 4 bases from V and 7 bases from J; junction bases left unmatched: 5. The CDR3 protein is CASSPGLAMEQYF. The CDR3 region has the DNA TGTGCCAGCAGCCCGGGACTAGCGATGGAGCAGTACTTC.

The rearrangement joins TRBV21-1 to TRBJ2-3; TRBD2, the table's D call, lacks a check against the DNA. TRBV21-1 corresponds to a pseudogene. This CDR3 contains 13 residues. CDR3 DNA: TGTGCCAGCAGTCGAGGGTATCCAGATACGCAGTATTTT. Its translation is CASSRGYPDTQYF.

This rearrangement joins TRBV15 to TRBJ2-1; 10 nucleotides agree with TRBD2. The V gene's germline CDR1 is LNHNV and CDR2 YYDKDF (reference sequence). CDR3 size: 20 residues. J lost 2 bases, V lost 3 bases, and 16 bases had no gene match. The CDR3: CATSSYGKTSGIAAYNEQFF. The CDR3, as DNA: TGTGCCACCAGCAGTTATGGAAAAACTAGCGGGATAGCGGCCTACAATGAGCAGTTCTTC.

The V call is TRBV7-9, the J call TRBJ2-3; 8 bases line up with TRBD2. V dropped 5 bases and J dropped 8; count of bases not matched to a gene: 12. This CDR3 spans 15 amino acids. Germline-derived CDR1 and CDR2 are SEHNR and FQNEAQ (reference sequence). The CDR3: CASSPPGGSLGTQYF. CDR3 coding DNA: TGTGCCAGCAGCCCCCCGGGAGGGAGCCTTGGTACGCAGTATTTT. Supplemented by reference TRBV7-9 and TRBJ2-3, the full variable domain reads DTGVSQNPRHKITKRGQNVTFRCDPISEHNRLYWYRQTLGQGPEFLTYFQNEAQLEKSRLLSDRFSAERPKGSFSTLEIQRTEQGDSAMYLCASSPPGGSLGTQYFGPGTRLTVL.

The V and J genes are TRBV28 and TRBJ2-3, with TRBD2 matching over 7 bases. Germline-derived CDR1 and CDR2 are MDHEN and SYDVKM. This CDR3 spans 12 amino acids. The V and J ends lost 8 bases and 3 bases, in that order; junction bases with no gene match: 2. The DNA for the CDR3 is TGTGCCAGCTGGGGGGGGACAGATACGCAGTATTTT. This translates into CASWGGTDTQYF.

The chain has TRBV11-2 and TRBJ2-1, with D perhaps matching TRBD2 (5 bases). V was cut by 6 bases and J by 6 bases, with 15 bases left in between. The germline V gene encodes CDR1 SGHAT and CDR2 FQNNGV. The CDR3 length is 14 residues. CDR3 nucleotides: TGTGCCAGCAGACTTACTCGGGGTATCAATGAGCAGTTCTTC. Translation: CASRLTRGINEQFF.

J is TRBJ2-7 and V is TRBV27; 13 nucleotides match TRBD2. Germline V CDR1 and CDR2: MNHEY, SMNVEV (reference sequence). CDR3 length: 15 residues. The V and J ends lost 6 bases and 2 bases, in that order; junction bases with no gene match: 4. The CDR3 reads CASRILAGGTYEQYF. CDR3 bases: TGTGCCAGCAGAATACTAGCGGGAGGGACCTACGAGCAGTACTTC.

V and J are TRBV9 and TRBJ1-2; D might be TRBD1 (5 bases). V was pared by 0 bases and J by 2 bases, with 11 bases between. This CDR3 has 15 amino acids. CDR1 is SGDLS, CDR2 YYNGEE, per germline. CDR3 loop: CASSVEQQENYGYTF. DNA of the CDR3: TGTGCCAGCAGCGTAGAACAACAGGAAAACTATGGCTACACCTTC. The complete variable domain, with remaining parts taken from reference TRBV9 and TRBJ1-2, reads DSGVTQTPKHLITATGQRVTLRCSPRSGDLSVYWYQQSLDQGLQFLIQYYNGEERAKGNILERFSAQQFPDLHSELNLSSLELGDSALYFCASSVEQQENYGYTFGSGTRLTVV.

Note on this clone: This sample also contains other DNA sequences that code for the same CDR3. The chain links TRBV27 to TRBJ1-1, with D perhaps matching TRBD1 (5 bases). Trimming left V 3 bases short and J 1 base short, with 9 bases between. Germline V CDR1 and CDR2: MNHEY, SMNVEV (reference sequence). The CDR3 has 14 amino acids. This CDR3 reads CASSFSGTNTEAFF. The DNA for the CDR3 is TGTGCCAGCAGTTTTTCAGGGACGAACACTGAAGCTTTCTTT.

This clone was counted once. The chain employs TRBV28 and TRBJ2-7, with a possible D match to TRBD1 (5 bases). V was pared by 6 bases and J by 3 bases, with 12 bases between. The CDR3 has 13 amino acids. CDR1 and CDR2 from the germline V gene are MDHEN and SYDVKM. The CDR3 spells CASSPLTVYEQYF. The CDR3 DNA reads TGTGCCAGCAGCCCCCTGACAGTCTACGAGCAGTACTTC.

Written as DNA, the CDR3 is TGTGCCAGCAGCCGCCGGGGGTTTGCGACCCAGTACTTC. Residues: CASSRRGFATQYF. This chain uses TRBV28 with TRBJ2-5; weak D call: TRBD2 (6 bases). Germline V gives CDR1 MDHEN, CDR2 SYDVKM. CDR3 length: 13 residues. V lost 6 bases, J lost 7 bases, and 15 bases lay in between.

V and J are TRBV6-4 and TRBJ2-5; 8 nucleotides agree with TRBD1. V shed 6 bases and J 1 base; nucleotides not matched to a gene: 10. CDR1 is MRHNA and CDR2 is SNTAGT in the germline V gene. CDR3 length equals 16 residues. CDR3 nucleotide sequence: TGTGCCAGCAGCCTCTTTGTAGGACAGGGCCAAGAGACCCAGTACTTC. Residues: CASSLFVGQGQETQYF.